The present entry profiles one T cell receptor (beta chain) with its context. This record comes from a study of blood T cell repertoires in COVID-19. This CDR3 is built from 14 residues. The germline V and J ends were trimmed by 5 bases and 8 bases, with 15 bases remaining between them. Germline V gene lookup returns CDR1 SGHAT and CDR2 FQNNGV. Profiled with immunoSEQ multiplex PCR; TCRdb holds only in-frame clones, not every one. This table holds 65,000 to 90,000 clones, 80% to 90% found once. The sequenced sample was peripheral blood. V and J are TRBV11-2 and TRBJ1-4; D is unclear. The sequence came from a human donor in a cohort sampled during active COVID-19. The CDR3 bases are TGTGCCAGCAGCAGCGGGTTTGGAGGGGAAAAACTGTTTTTT. Its translation is CASSSGFGGEKLFF.